These 21 T cell receptor beta chains were sequenced from one sample in a study of persistence of HIV-infected CD4 T cells. No antigen has been assigned to these receptors. This was the immunoSEQ version 4 assay in survey mode. TCRdb's table, derived via immunoSEQ multiplex PCR, lists solely in-frame clones and lacks some. In the table there are around 35,000 clones, roughly 86% of which are singletons. Anti-CD3/anti-CD28 beads served as a nonspecific positive control stimulus. Responding CD4+ T cells were sorted by upregulation of both CD40 ligand and CD69. Sequences were derived from CD4+ T cells sorted from PBMCs after approximately 20-hour stimulation, sampled from a patient who received antiretroviral therapy. The receptors originated from an adult man with HIV who was CMV-seropositive.

This clone was counted once. V usage is TRBV3-1 (or the pseudogene TRBV3-2) and J usage is TRBJ2-2; 10 bases fit TRBD2. The CDR3 is made up of 17 amino acids. Trimming took 4 bases from V and 6 from J; bases not matched to a gene: 11. Germline-derived CDR1 and CDR2 are LGHDT and YNNKEL (reference sequence). CDR3 coding DNA: TGTGCCAGCAGCCTGCGACTAGCGGGCAGAGGGTCCGGGGAGCTGTTTTTT. Amino acid sequence: CASSLRLAGRGSGELFF.

The chain couples TRBV7-2 to TRBJ1-5; D unresolved. The CDR3 is made up of 14 amino acids. CDR1 and CDR2 (germline): SGHTA, FQGNSA. The V gene lost 0 bases and the J gene lost 1 base, with 4 bases spanning the gap. The CDR3 reads CASSLAGSNQPQHF. In DNA, the CDR3 is TGTGCCAGCAGCTTAGCCGGAAGCAATCAGCCCCAGCATTTT.

This chain joins TRBV5-1 and TRBJ2-7; possible D gene TRBD1, 6 bases. Trimming left V 4 bases short and J 3 bases short, with 17 bases between. The CDR3 is 15 residues long. In germline, CDR1 is SGHRS, CDR2 YFSETQ. CDR3 coding DNA: TGCGCCAGCAGCAAATCCGGGACATTCGGCTACGAGCAGTACTTC. Residues: CASSKSGTFGYEQYF.

This clone was seen a handful of times. This chain joins TRBV6-5 and TRBJ1-2, with 9 bases identical to TRBD1. The CDR3 runs 14 residues. The germline V gene encodes CDR1 MNHEY and CDR2 SVGAGI. J gave up 4 bases and V 5 bases, and 5 bases lay outside the gene matches. CDR3 sequence (DNA): TGTGCCAGCAGTCGGGACAGGGTAACCTATGGCTACACCTTC. This translates into CASSRDRVTYGYTF.

V usage is TRBV7-2 and J usage is TRBJ2-7, with TRBD2 matching over 10 bases. Losses at the gene ends were 5 bases for V and 5 bases for J; bases not matched to a gene: 6. The CDR3 covers 14 residues. Germline CDR1 reads SGHTA; CDR2 reads FQGNSA. The CDR3 DNA reads as TGTGCCAGCAGCCGGACTAGCGGTCTCCACGAGCAGTACTTC. This codes for CASSRTSGLHEQYF. The full variable domain, with the rest looked up from reference TRBV7-2 and TRBJ2-7, is GAGVSQSPSNKVTEKGKDVELRCDPISGHTALYWYRQSLGQGLEFLIYFQGNSAPDKSGLPSDRFSAERTGGSVSTLTIQRTQQEDSAVYLCASSRTSGLHEQYFGPGTRLTVT.

The chain joins TRBV5-1 to TRBJ1-5, with a possible D match to TRBD1 (5 bases). V dropped 0 bases and J dropped 6 bases, with 10 bases sitting between them. The germline V gene has CDR1 SGHRS and CDR2 YFSETQ. The CDR3 loop spans 14 amino acids. The CDR3: CASSLGQGGQPQHF. The CDR3 nucleotides read TGCGCCAGCAGCTTGGGGCAGGGCGGTCAGCCCCAGCATTTT.

The CDR3 region has the DNA TGTGCCAGCAGTTACTCGTGGACAGGGGACTACGAGCAGTACTTC. Its translation: CASSYSWTGDYEQYF. This sequence joins TRBV6-5 and TRBJ2-7; 9 bases align to TRBD1. Per germline, CDR1 MNHEY and CDR2 SVGAGI. The CDR3 sequence is 15 residues long. The trim removed 0 bases at V and 3 bases at J, leaving 3 bases unmatched.

This sequence joins TRBV5-1 and TRBJ2-3; 7 nucleotides match TRBD1. Germline assignment: CDR1 SGHRS and CDR2 YFSETQ. This CDR3 region has 16 residues. V shed 7 bases, J shed 0 bases, and the junction held 11 bases outside the gene matches. The CDR3 spells CASDFGQVTSTDTQYF. As DNA, the CDR3 is TGCGCCAGCGATTTTGGACAGGTCACTAGCACAGATACGCAGTATTTT.

This chain joins TRBV15 and TRBJ2-7; a possible D gene is TRBD2 (5 bases). This CDR3 is built from 13 residues. V was trimmed by 0 bases and J by 4 bases, leaving 7 bases between them. Per the germline V gene, CDR1 is LNHNV and CDR2 is YYDKDF (reference sequence). CDR3 protein: CATSRDRGYEQYF. The CDR3 DNA is TGTGCCACCAGCAGAGATAGAGGGTACGAGCAGTACTTC.

This clone is labeled medium-sized. The CDR3: CASSRTGSEAFF. CDR3 nucleotides: TGTGCCAGCTCACGCACCGGGAGTGAAGCTTTCTTT. The V and J genes are TRBV18 and TRBJ1-1; D uncertain. This CDR3 has 12 residues. Trimming removed 4 bases from V and 7 bases from J, with 10 bases in between. Germline CDR1 and CDR2: KGHSH and LQKENI.

J is TRBJ2-7 and V is TRBV30; D not certain. Germline V CDR1 and CDR2: GTSNPN, SVGIG (reference sequence). Trimming removed 5 bases from V and 0 bases from J, with 11 bases in between. The CDR3 consists of 13 residues. CDR3 nucleotides: TGTGCCTGGTCTCGGAAGACCTCCTACGAGCAGTACTTC. It codes for CAWSRKTSYEQYF.

This chain joins TRBV10-2 and TRBJ1-6; D not resolved. Germline assignment: CDR1 WSHSY and CDR2 SAAADI. This CDR3 region has 16 residues. Trimming stripped 7 bases from V and 0 bases from J, with 13 bases between. CDR3 nucleotide sequence: TGCGCCAGCACCCAAGTGGGGAGCTCCTATAATTCACCCCTCCACTTT. This gives the protein CASTQVGSSYNSPLHF.

This chain uses TRBV6-5 with TRBJ1-2; 7 bases agree with TRBD1. Trimming cost V 7 bases and J 2 bases; bases outside gene matches: 7. CDR1 is MNHEY and CDR2 is SVGAGI in the germline V gene. The CDR3 extends over 14 amino acids. CDR3 nucleotide sequence: TGTGCCAGCAATAGGGGGCAGACCAACTATGGCTACACCTTC. Its protein is CASNRGQTNYGYTF.

As DNA, the CDR3 is TGTGCCAGTAGTATAATGACAGGGGGTCTGAACACTGAAGCTTTCTTT. This gives the protein CASSIMTGGLNTEAFF. This rearrangement joins TRBV19 to TRBJ1-1, with 9 bases identical to TRBD1. CDR3 length: 16 residues. The germline CDR1 and CDR2 sequences are LNHDA and SQIVND (reference sequence). J was trimmed by 0 bases and V by 2 bases; bases with no gene match: 4.

With respect to this clone: Other DNA sequences in this specimen translate into the identical CDR3. This sequence joins TRBV9 and TRBJ2-5; D may correspond to TRBD1 or TRBD2 (5 bases each). The V and J ends lost 2 bases and 5 bases respectively, with 10 bases between them. This CDR3 comprises 13 residues. CDR1 is SGDLS, CDR2 YYNGEE, per germline. The CDR3 coding sequence is TGTGCCAGCAGCGTGGCCAGGGAGGAGACCCAGTACTTC. Encoded protein: CASSVAREETQYF. Filled out from reference TRBV9 and TRBJ2-5, the complete variable domain reads DSGVTQTPKHLITATGQRVTLRCSPRSGDLSVYWYQQSLDQGLQFLIQYYNGEERAKGNILERFSAQQFPDLHSELNLSSLELGDSALYFCASSVAREETQYFGPGTRLLVL.

As to this clone: The junction shows a germline mismatch at one end, possibly a read error. The V gene is TRBV18, the J gene TRBJ1-5; 10 positions agree with TRBD1. CDR1 and CDR2 (germline): KGHSH, LQKENI. This CDR3 has 15 residues. In DNA form, the CDR3 reads TGTGCCAGCTCACCAGGGACAGGGGCCCGTCAGGCCCAGCATTTT. As protein: CASSPGTGARQAQHF.

This clone appeared a single time. The rearrangement uses TRBV14 and TRBJ2-2; possible D gene TRBD1, 5 bases. The V end lost 2 bases, the J end lost 1 base, and 14 bases lay between the germline ends. Germline V gene data show CDR1 as SGHDN and CDR2 as FVKESK. This CDR3 contains 17 residues. CDR3 in amino acids: CASSQPDSKMNTGELFF. The CDR3 region has the DNA TGTGCCAGCAGCCAACCTGACAGCAAAATGAACACCGGGGAGCTGTTTTTT. The whole variable domain, filled in from reference TRBV14 and TRBJ2-2, reads EAGVTQFPSHSVIEKGQTVTLRCDPISGHDNLYWYRRVMGKEIKFLLHFVKESKQDESGMPNNRFLAERTGGTYSTLKVQPAELEDSGVYFCASSQPDSKMNTGELFFGEGSRLTVL.

J is TRBJ2-1 and V is TRBV7-3, with D uncertain. This CDR3 region has 12 residues. V was cut by 6 bases and J by 8 bases, with 11 bases left in between. Germline CDR1 SGHTA, CDR2 FQGTGA. CDR3 nucleotide sequence: TGTGCCAGCAGTCTGCCGAGCCATGAGCAGTTCTTC. Translated, it gives CASSLPSHEQFF.

The rearrangement links TRBV15 to TRBJ2-5; 10 nucleotides line up with TRBD2. Germline lookup yields CDR1 LNHNV and CDR2 YYDKDF (reference sequence). The V segment lost 4 bases and the J segment 5 bases; nucleotides outside the gene matches: 10. This CDR3 has 16 residues. As DNA, the CDR3 is TGTGCCACCAGCACCCGGACTAGCGGAGGGGGGGAGACCCAGTACTTC. This codes for CATSTRTSGGGETQYF.

V usage is TRBV30 and J usage is TRBJ1-5; 7 nucleotides agree with TRBD1. The CDR3 loop spans 14 amino acids. Germline CDR1 and CDR2: GTSNPN and SVGIG (reference sequence). V lost 1 base to trimming and J lost 4 bases; unmatched junction nucleotides: 4. CDR3 sequence: CAWSGTQGNQPQHF. The CDR3 DNA is TGTGCCTGGAGTGGTACACAGGGGAATCAGCCCCAGCATTTT.

The chain joins TRBV29-1 to TRBJ1-2; 7 bases are shared with TRBD1. The ends lost 6 bases at V and 0 bases at J; junction bases unmatched: 10. Germline CDR1 SQVTM, CDR2 ANQGSEA. This CDR3 is built from 15 residues. The CDR3 nucleotides are TGCAGCGTGCCTAGCCGGGACAGCTCTAACTATGGCTACACCTTC. Its translation is CSVPSRDSSNYGYTF.